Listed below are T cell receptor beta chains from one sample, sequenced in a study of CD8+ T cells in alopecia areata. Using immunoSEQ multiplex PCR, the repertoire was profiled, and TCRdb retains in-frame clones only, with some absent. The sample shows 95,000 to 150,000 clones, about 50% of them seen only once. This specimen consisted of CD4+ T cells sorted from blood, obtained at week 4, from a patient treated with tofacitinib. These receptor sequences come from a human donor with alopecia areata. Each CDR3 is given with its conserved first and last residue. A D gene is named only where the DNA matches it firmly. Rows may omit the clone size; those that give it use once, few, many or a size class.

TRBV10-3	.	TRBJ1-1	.	CAISDSNTEAFF	TGTGCCATCAGTGACAGTAACACTGAAGCTTTCTTT
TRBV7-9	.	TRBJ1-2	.	CASSVASGYTF	TGTGCCAGCAGCGTTGCGAGTGGCTACACCTTC
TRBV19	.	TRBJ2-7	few	CASSPPVGEQYF	TGTGCCAGTAGCCCCCCGGTAGGGGAGCAGTACTTC
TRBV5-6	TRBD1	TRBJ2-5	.	CASSLRQGSVETQYF	TGTGCCAGCAGCCTACGACAGGGGTCGGTGGAGACCCAGTACTTC
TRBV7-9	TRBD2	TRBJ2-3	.	CASSLARTAGGTDTQYF	TGTGCCAGCAGCTTAGCGCGGACCGCGGGAGGGACAGATACGCAGTATTTT
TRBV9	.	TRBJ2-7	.	CASSVSSGYEQYF	TGTGCCAGCAGCGTAAGTTCGGGTTACGAGCAGTACTTC
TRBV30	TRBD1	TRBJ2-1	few	CAWARDRGYNEQFF	TGTGCCTGGGCCCGGGACAGGGGATACAATGAGCAGTTCTTC
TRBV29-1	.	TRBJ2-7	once	CSVEAGPYEQYF	TGCAGCGTTGAAGCCGGCCCCTACGAGCAGTACTTC
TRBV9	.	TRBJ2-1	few	CASTLSPSSYNEQFF	TGTGCCAGCACCCTTTCTCCTAGCTCCTACAATGAGCAGTTCTTC
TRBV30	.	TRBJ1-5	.	CAWGEQGSQPQHF	TGTGCCTGGGGGGAACAGGGATCCCAGCCCCAGCATTTT
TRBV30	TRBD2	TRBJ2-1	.	CAWRGTSGTGEQFF	TGTGCCTGGAGGGGGACTAGCGGGACGGGTGAGCAGTTCTTC
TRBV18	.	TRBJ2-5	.	CASSTGQETQYF	TGTGCCAGCTCCACGGGACAAGAGACCCAGTACTTC
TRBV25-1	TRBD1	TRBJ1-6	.	CASSAAGTGGNSPLHF	TGTGCCAGCAGTGCCGCCGGGACAGGTGGAAATTCACCCCTCCACTTT
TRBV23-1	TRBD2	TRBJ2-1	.	CASSQSSGMWNEQFF	TGCGCCAGCAGTCAATCTAGCGGGATGTGGAATGAGCAGTTCTTC
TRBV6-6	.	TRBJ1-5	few	CASSYGSNQPQHF	TGTGCCAGCAGTTACGGGAGCAATCAGCCCCAGCATTTT
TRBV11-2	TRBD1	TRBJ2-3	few	CASSLDHGPGQGRAQYF	TGTGCCAGCAGCTTAGATCATGGACCGGGACAGGGGAGGGCGCAGTATTTT
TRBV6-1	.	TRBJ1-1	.	CASSEIQSRSAFF	TGTGCCAGCAGTGAAATCCAGTCAAGGAGCGCTTTCTTT
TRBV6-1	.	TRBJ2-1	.	CASVPTGRSYNEQFF	TGTGCCAGCGTCCCTACGGGGCGGTCCTACAATGAGCAGTTCTTC
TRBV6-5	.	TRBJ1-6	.	CASSQEANSPLHF	TGTGCCAGCAGTCAGGAAGCAAATTCACCCCTCCACTTT
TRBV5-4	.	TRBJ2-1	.	CASGTADVSYNEQFF	TGTGCCAGCGGGACGGCGGACGTCTCCTACAATGAGCAGTTCTTC
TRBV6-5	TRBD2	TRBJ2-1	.	CASRLAGGLGNEQFF	TGTGCCAGCAGATTAGCGGGAGGGTTGGGAAATGAGCAGTTCTTC
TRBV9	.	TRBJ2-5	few	CASSVSSRQETQYF	TGTGCCAGCAGCGTATCAAGCCGGCAAGAGACCCAGTACTTC
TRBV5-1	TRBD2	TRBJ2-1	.	CASSLDLAGAWNEQFF	TGCGCCAGCAGCTTGGATTTAGCGGGAGCGTGGAATGAGCAGTTCTTC
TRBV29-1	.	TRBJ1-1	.	CSVETLSIMNTEAFF	TGCAGCGTTGAAACCCTCAGTATAATGAACACTGAAGCTTTCTTT
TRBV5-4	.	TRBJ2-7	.	CASSSYQRDHEQYF	TGTGCCAGCAGCTCCTATCAAAGGGACCACGAGCAGTACTTC
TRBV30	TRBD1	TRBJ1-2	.	CATQPGQGGYGYTF	TGTGCCACACAACCGGGACAGGGCGGCTATGGCTACACCTTC
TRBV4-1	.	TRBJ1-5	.	CASSQEWGRNQPQHF	TGCGCCAGCAGCCAAGAGTGGGGTAGGAATCAGCCCCAGCATTTT
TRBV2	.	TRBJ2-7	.	CASSARDRFYEQYF	TGTGCCAGCAGTGCCCGGGACCGATTCTACGAGCAGTACTTC
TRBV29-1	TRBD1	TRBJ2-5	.	CSVERWDRVILETQYF	TGCAGCGTTGAAAGATGGGACAGGGTGATTCTGGAGACCCAGTACTTC
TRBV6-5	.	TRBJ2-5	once	CASSSTHAGRQETQYF	TGTGCCAGCAGTTCCACCCACGCAGGCCGACAAGAGACCCAGTACTTC
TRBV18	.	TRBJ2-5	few	CASSPQETQYF	TGTGCCAGCTCACCTCAAGAGACCCAGTACTTC
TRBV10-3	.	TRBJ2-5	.	CAISGRQDDQETQYF	TGTGCCATCAGTGGTCGACAGGACGACCAAGAGACCCAGTACTTC
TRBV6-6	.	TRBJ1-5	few	CASSFVQGPNQPQHF	TGTGCCAGCAGTTTCGTCCAGGGACCCAACCAGCCCCAGCATTTT